These 4 T cell receptor beta chains were sequenced from one sample in a study of T-cell reconstitution after alpha-beta-depleted transplantation in children. A TCRbeta library incorporating unique molecular identifiers was prepared. TCRdb used MiXCR to reprocess the PCR reads, holding one entry per CDR3 protein. The sample holds roughly 610,000 distinct CDR3 sequences; roughly 10% are singletons and the top ten take about 4%. The sequencing here drew on PBMCs from the stem cell graft donor, taken from the stem cell graft. These receptor sequences come from a human donor who donated a stem cell graft to a child with acute myeloid leukemia.

The genes are TRBV28 and TRBJ1-2; D may be TRBD1 (6 bases). The CDR3 is made up of 15 amino acids. The germline V and J ends were trimmed by 7 bases and 8 bases, with 23 bases remaining between them. CDR1 is MDHEN and CDR2 is SYDVKM in the germline V gene. The CDR3, as DNA: TGTGCCAGCACTTTGCCGCAGGGGTCTGCGGCGGGCTACACCTTC. This encodes CASTLPQGSAAGYTF.

There are a few counts of this clonotype. The chain is built from TRBV20-1 and TRBJ2-5; D possibly corresponds to TRBD2 (5 bases). CDR1 is DFQATT, CDR2 SNEGSKA, per germline (reference sequence). The CDR3 is made up of 16 amino acids. Trimming took 0 bases from V and 2 from J, leaving 16 bases between them. CDR3 residues: CSARDEGSNLQETQYF. In nucleotides, the CDR3 is TGCAGTGCTAGAGACGAAGGGAGTAATCTGCAAGAGACCCAGTACTTC.

This clonotype was detected a few times. The rearrangement uses TRBV18 and TRBJ2-7; no clear D. The CDR3 is 12 residues long. V was shortened by 8 bases and J by 3 bases, with 11 bases between the two germline ends. Germline V gives CDR1 KGHSH, CDR2 LQKENI. CDR3: CASHSGRYEQYF. CDR3 sequence (DNA): TGTGCCAGCCATAGTGGACGCTACGAGCAGTACTTC.

There are many counts of this clonotype. The chain recombines TRBV20-1 with TRBJ2-7; D gene unclear. Germline V gives CDR1 DFQATT, CDR2 SNEGSKA (reference sequence). V dropped 0 bases and J dropped 5 bases, with 11 bases sitting between them. The CDR3 consists of 13 residues. The CDR3 nucleotides read TGCAGTGCTAGAGAAGTCTACCGTGACGAGCAGTACTTC. Translated: CSAREVYRDEQYF.